Listed here are 22 T cell receptor beta chains from one sample, sequenced in a study of T cell repertoires in cytomegalovirus infection. MiXCR was run by TCRdb on the reads, yielding one entry per CDR3 protein. The table lists about 830,000 distinct CDR3 sequences, around a third of them singletons. Antigens for these TCRs are unknown. The starting material was cultured CD8+ T cells from PBMCs, obtained from culture after CMV antigen stimulation. These TCRs come from a human donor in good health (CMV status not recorded). Some clones in this sample may be carry-over from other donors' samples.

V and J are TRBV20-1 and TRBJ2-1; no clear D gene. The CDR3 spans 16 residues. The V and J ends lost 3 bases and 6 bases respectively, with 21 bases between them. Germline V gives CDR1 DFQATT, CDR2 SNEGSKA (reference sequence). CDR3 residues: CSASEFDRIGFNEQFF. The DNA for the CDR3 is TGCAGTGCTAGTGAATTCGACCGAATCGGATTCAATGAGCAGTTCTTC.

In its sample, this clonotype was seen a few times. The chain recombines TRBV19 with TRBJ1-4; TRBD1 is a possible D gene (5 bases). CDR3 size: 15 residues. V lost 7 bases, J lost 8 bases, and 20 bases lay in between. Looked up from germline, CDR1 is LNHDA and CDR2 is SQIVND (reference sequence). The CDR3 DNA reads as TGTGCCAGTATTGAAACCGGGACTACTGGAGAAAAACTGTTTTTT. This codes for CASIETGTTGEKLFF. Full variable domain (rest looked up from reference TRBV19 and TRBJ1-4): DGGITQSPKYLFRKEGQNVTLSCEQNLNHDAMYWYRQDPGQGLRLIYYSQIVNDFQKGDIAEGYSVSREKKESFPLTVTSAQKNPTAFYLCASIETGTTGEKLFFGSGTQLSVL.

The V call is TRBV5-4, the J call TRBJ1-6; a possible D gene is TRBD1 (6 bases). Trimming shortened V by 3 bases and J by 8 bases, and 12 bases separated the two germline ends. CDR3 size: 14 residues. The germline V gene has CDR1 SGHNT and CDR2 YYREEE (reference sequence). The CDR3 spells CASSYGQSDSPLHF. CDR3 coding DNA: TGTGCCAGCAGCTATGGACAGTCGGATTCACCCCTCCACTTT.

J is TRBJ1-4 and V is TRBV9; perhaps TRBD1 as D (5 bases). V lost 0 bases and J lost 7, with 13 bases in between. This CDR3 spans 15 amino acids. Germline CDR1 SGDLS, CDR2 YYNGEE. CDR3 sequence (DNA): TGTGCCAGCAGCGTAGTAGGGGCGGAGGGTGAAAAACTGTTTTTT. Its translation is CASSVVGAEGEKLFF.

This clonotype appeared a single time. The chain recombines TRBV12-3 or TRBV12-4 with TRBJ1-1, with D unresolved. V was cut by 4 bases and J by 6 bases, with 9 bases left in between. This CDR3 has 12 residues. CDR3 DNA sequence: TGTGCCAGCAGTTGGGGAATGGCTGAAGCTTTCTTT. Residues: CASSWGMAEAFF.

This clonotype turned up a few times. The chain is built from TRBV12-3 or TRBV12-4 and TRBJ1-1, with D maybe TRBD1 (5 bases). The CDR3 contains 13 residues. V lost 3 bases to trimming and J lost 5 bases, with 10 bases between them. The CDR3 DNA sequence: TGTGCCAGCAGTTTTTTTGGGGGAACTGAAGCTTTCTTT. Amino acids: CASSFFGGTEAFF.

This clonotype occurred a few times. The J gene is TRBJ1-5, the V gene TRBV19; the D is unclear. The CDR3 spans 12 residues. CDR1 is LNHDA, CDR2 SQIVND, per germline (reference sequence). The CDR3 loop reads CGSRHLNQPQHF. The CDR3 region has the DNA TGTGGTTCCCGACACCTTAATCAGCCCCAGCATTTT. The entire variable domain, with the rest obtained from reference TRBV19 and TRBJ1-5, is as follows: DGGITQSPKYLFRKEGQNVTLSCEQNLNHDAMYWYRQDPGQGLRLIYYSQIVNDFQKGDIAEGYSVSREKKESFPLTVTSAQKNPTAFYLCGSRHLNQPQHFGDGTRLSIL.

The V gene is TRBV7-9, the J gene TRBJ2-1, with 8 bases aligning to TRBD1. The CDR3 has 16 amino acids. With 5 bases clipped from V and 6 bases from J, the junction kept 12 bases outside the gene matches. The germline V gene has CDR1 SEHNR and CDR2 FQNEAQ (reference sequence). CDR3 protein: CASSLTQGAAINEQFF. The DNA for the CDR3 is TGTGCCAGCAGCCTAACCCAGGGGGCGGCGATCAATGAGCAGTTCTTC.

This clonotype was recorded at least ten times. The rearrangement uses TRBV7-9 and TRBJ2-1; D could derive from TRBD1 or TRBD2 (5 bases each). The CDR3 is made up of 15 amino acids. Trimming removed 4 bases from V and 5 bases from J, with 15 bases in between. Germline V gene lookup returns CDR1 SEHNR and CDR2 FQNEAQ (reference sequence). The CDR3 nucleotides are TGTGCCAGCAGCTCGTCCCGGGACGGGAACAATGAGCAGTTCTTC. Residues: CASSSSRDGNNEQFF.

The chain joins TRBV7-9 to TRBJ1-5, with a weak D call TRBD1 (6 bases). This CDR3 spans 15 amino acids. CDR1 is SEHNR and CDR2 is FQNEAQ in the germline V gene (reference sequence). Trimming left V 8 bases short and J 2 bases short, with 16 bases between. Written as DNA, the CDR3 is TGTGCCAGCTCTAGGGGGTCAGTCCGCAATCAGCCCCAGCATTTT. The encoded protein is CASSRGSVRNQPQHF.

The V call is TRBV5-1, the J call TRBJ2-5, with D possibly matching TRBD2 (5 bases). The germline gives CDR1 SGHRS, CDR2 YFSETQ. Trimming shortened V by 0 bases and J by 3 bases, and 12 bases separated the two germline ends. This CDR3 spans 15 amino acids. Here the CDR3 DNA reads TGCGCCAGCAGCTTGGGGCCGAGGGAAGAAGAGACCCAGTACTTC. This encodes CASSLGPREEETQYF.

The chain combines TRBV12-5 with TRBJ2-2; D gene ambiguous. The CDR3 runs 10 residues. Trimming left V 2 bases short and J 13 bases short, with 5 bases between. CDR1 is LGHNT and CDR2 is FRNRAP in the germline V gene. The CDR3: CASGLPRLFF. DNA of the CDR3: TGTGCTAGTGGTTTGCCCCGGCTGTTTTTT.

The genes are TRBV6-5 and TRBJ2-2; 7 bases align to TRBD2. Germline V gene lookup returns CDR1 MNHEY and CDR2 SVGAGI. V gave up 0 bases and J gave up 0 bases; unmatched junction bases: 7. CDR3 length: 18 amino acids. CDR3 sequence: CASSYSMGGGANTGELFF. The CDR3, as DNA: TGTGCCAGCAGTTACTCTATGGGTGGGGGGGCGAACACCGGGGAGCTGTTTTTT.

In its sample, this clonotype was seen a few times. This chain links TRBV7-8 with TRBJ2-1; maybe TRBD1 (5 bases). V was cut by 5 bases and J by 15 bases, with 20 bases left in between. There are 13 residues in the CDR3. CDR1 and CDR2 (germline): SGHVS, FQNEAQ. CDR3 loop: CASSPKGPRVLFF. The DNA for the CDR3 is TGTGCCAGCAGCCCAAAAGGTCCCAGGGTGCTGTTCTTC.

The DNA for the CDR3 is TGCGCCAGCAGCCAAGATATAAATCAGCCCCAGCATTTT. It translates to CASSQDINQPQHF. The gene calls are TRBV4-3 and TRBJ1-5; D unresolved. The CDR3 spans 13 residues. Germline lookup yields CDR1 LGHNA and CDR2 YSLEER. V was shortened by 0 bases and J by 4 bases, with 4 bases between the two germline ends.

This clonotype appeared a single time. The genes are TRBV6-5 and TRBJ2-3; 16 bases align to TRBD2. CDR3 length: 19 residues. V gave up 2 bases and J gave up 0 bases; unmatched junction bases: 5. CDR1 and CDR2 (germline): MNHEY, SVGAGI. The CDR3 DNA is TGTGCCAGCAGTTACCGGGGACTAGCGGGGGGGTCTAGCACAGATACGCAGTATTTT. Amino acids: CASSYRGLAGGSSTDTQYF.

The chain employs TRBV7-9 and TRBJ2-7; D possibly uses TRBD1 or TRBD2 (5 bases each). Trimming took off 4 bases at V and 4 bases at J, with 17 bases between the two ends. This CDR3 comprises 15 residues. Germline V gives CDR1 SEHNR, CDR2 FQNEAQ (reference sequence). The CDR3 loop is CASSSSRDGKYEQYV. DNA of the CDR3: TGTGCCAGCAGCTCCTCCCGGGACGGAAAATACGAGCAGTACGTC.

This clonotype showed up just a few times. V is TRBV7-9 and J is TRBJ1-1; no clear D. The CDR3 is 14 residues long. Germline CDR1 and CDR2: SEHNR and FQNEAQ (reference sequence). V shed 3 bases and J shed 1 base, with 9 bases lying between them. In DNA, the CDR3 is TGTGCCAGCAGCTTTTTTTCAGAGAACACTGAAGCTTTCTTT. Translated, it gives CASSFFSENTEAFF.

The chain links TRBV9 to TRBJ1-2; a possible D gene is TRBD1 (5 bases). CDR3 length equals 17 residues. The germline gives CDR1 SGDLS, CDR2 YYNGEE. Trimming took 2 bases from V and 0 from J, leaving 17 bases between them. CDR3 in DNA: TGTGCCAGCAGCGTTAGCGGGAGACAGCCAGCTAACTATGGCTACACCTTC. This translates into CASSVSGRQPANYGYTF.

This clonotype was picked up many times. The chain is built from TRBV7-8 and TRBJ1-5; the D gene is possibly TRBD1 (5 bases). CDR3 length: 15 residues. Trimming took off 0 bases at V and 8 bases at J, with 14 bases between the two ends. Germline CDR1 reads SGHVS; CDR2 reads FQNEAQ. The CDR3 DNA reads as TGTGCCAGCAGCTTAGCCCCCCCGCAAGGGGAGCCCCAGCATTTT. It yields the protein CASSLAPPQGEPQHF.

This rearrangement joins TRBV7-9 to TRBJ1-1; 7 bases match TRBD1. Germline CDR1 reads SEHNR; CDR2 reads FQNEAQ (reference sequence). Trimming took 1 base from V and 3 from J; bases not matched to a gene: 17. This CDR3 comprises 19 residues. The CDR3 is CASSLGAGGEIRLDTEAFF. In DNA form, the CDR3 reads TGTGCCAGCAGCTTAGGAGCAGGGGGGGAAATCCGGTTGGACACTGAAGCTTTCTTT.

This clonotype was seen many times. V and J are TRBV6-2 or TRBV6-3 and TRBJ1-1; D call uncertain. Trimming took off 2 bases at V and 1 base at J, with 5 bases between the two ends. Looked up from germline, CDR1 is MNHEY and CDR2 is SVGEGT. The CDR3 is 13 amino acids. CDR3 nucleotide sequence: TGTGCCAGCAGTTACGGGGAGAACACTGAAGCTTTCTTT. It yields the protein CASSYGENTEAFF.